This is a list of T cell receptor beta chains from one sample in a study of a mutant IDH1 vaccine in newly diagnosed glioma. Profiling relied on immunoSEQ multiplex PCR, and the TCRdb table lists in-frame clones only, not all of them. The table includes some 30,000 clones, about 80% detected once. These receptors' antigens are unknown. The sample consisted of PBMCs, taken from a glioma patient whose treatment included an IDH1 peptide vaccine. The receptors originated from a man aged 30 to 39 with glioma. The CDR3 runs from the conserved cysteine through the conserved F or W. A D gene is named only where the DNA matches it firmly. Size is stated for part of the rows, as once, few or many counts, or as a class when the clone is expanded.

.,.,TRBV12-5,TRBJ1-5,CASGLQQGGSNQPQHF,TGTGCTAGTGGTTTGCAGCAAGGAGGGAGCAATCAGCCCCAGCATTTT
.,.,TRBV4-1,TRBJ1-2,CASSQVGRADYGYTF,TGCGCCAGCAGCCAAGTAGGCAGGGCGGACTATGGCTACACCTTC
TRBD1,.,TRBV7-8,TRBJ1-1,CASSSFLTGTGDTEAFF,TGTGCCAGCAGCTCTTTCTTAACCGGGACAGGGGACACTGAAGCTTTCTTT
TRBD1,.,TRBV12-5,TRBJ1-1,CASGQGATEAFF,TGTGCTAGTGGCCAGGGGGCTACTGAAGCTTTCTTT
.,.,TRBV4-1,TRBJ2-7,CASSQEAGIFSYEQYF,TGCGCCAGCAGCCAAGAGGCAGGGATCTTTTCCTACGAGCAGTACTTC
TRBD2,.,TRBV7-2,TRBJ2-7,CASSHPLAGGPYEQYF,TGTGCCAGCAGCCACCCACTAGCGGGGGGGCCCTACGAGCAGTACTTC
TRBD1,few,TRBV2,TRBJ2-7,CASSDPRTGLKQYF,TGTGCCAGCAGTGACCCTCGGACAGGGTTAAAGCAGTACTTC
.,.,TRBV5-1,TRBJ2-3,CASSRLVQSTDTQYF,TGCGCCAGCAGCAGACTAGTCCAGAGCACAGATACGCAGTATTTT
.,.,TRBV15,TRBJ1-2,CATSRAITVNYGYTF,TGTGCCACCAGCAGAGCTATTACAGTAAACTATGGCTACACCTTC
.,.,TRBV19,TRBJ1-1,CASSRRRENTEAFF,TGTGCCAGTAGTCGCCGGAGGGAGAACACTGAAGCTTTCTTT
.,.,TRBV10-3,TRBJ2-7,CAIGGPLWGEQYF,TGTGCCATCGGGGGGCCCCTGTGGGGCGAGCAGTACTTC
.,.,TRBV7-9,TRBJ2-7,CASSFGPDEQYF,TGTGCCAGCAGTTTCGGACCCGACGAGCAGTACTTC
.,.,TRBV19,TRBJ1-1,CASSPPWGNTEAFF,TGTGCCAGTAGCCCTCCGTGGGGGAACACTGAAGCTTTCTTT
.,.,TRBV12-5,TRBJ2-1,CASARRFSSYNEQFF,TGTGCTAGTGCGAGGCGCTTCAGCTCCTACAATGAGCAGTTCTTC
.,.,TRBV25-1,TRBJ2-7,CASSEQGTYEQYF,TGTGCCAGCAGTGAACAGGGAACCTACGAGCAGTACTTC
.,few,TRBV2,TRBJ1-1,CASSVLDTEAFF,TGTGCCAGCAGTGTCCTTGACACTGAAGCTTTCTTT
TRBD2,.,TRBV2,TRBJ2-7,CARGEGSGEQYF,TGTGCCAGGGGGGAGGGATCCGGCGAGCAGTACTTC
.,.,TRBV7-2,TRBJ1-1,CASSTRRGAGEAFF,TGTGCCAGCAGCACTCGTCGGGGGGCTGGTGAAGCTTTCTTT
TRBD1,.,TRBV5-1,TRBJ1-5,CASSLAPGTGNQPQHF,TGCGCCAGCAGTTTGGCTCCAGGGACAGGCAATCAGCCCCAGCATTTT
TRBD2,.,TRBV7-9,TRBJ2-1,CASSLAGGPSHTWYEQFF,TGTGCCAGCAGCTTAGCGGGAGGGCCCTCTCACACGTGGTATGAGCAGTTCTTC
TRBD1,.,TRBV19,TRBJ2-1,CASSMEGGTGLNEQFF,TGTGCCAGTAGTATGGAAGGGGGGACAGGGTTAAATGAGCAGTTCTTC
TRBD1,once,TRBV11-1,TRBJ1-4,CASSYGTAPTNEKLFF,TGTGCCAGCAGCTACGGGACAGCCCCAACTAATGAAAAACTGTTTTTT
TRBD1,.,TRBV27,TRBJ1-2,CASSPRLYRGQGYTF,TGTGCCAGCAGTCCCCGCCTCTACAGGGGGCAAGGCTACACCTTC
TRBD2,once,TRBV4-1,TRBJ2-2,CASSQEGLGGAGELFF,TGCGCCAGCAGCCAAGAGGGACTAGGAGGGGCCGGGGAGCTGTTTTTT
TRBD2,.,TRBV5-4,TRBJ2-7,CASSQGPLAGYEQYF,TGTGCCAGCAGCCAAGGACCACTAGCGGGATACGAGCAGTACTTC
.,.,TRBV5-8,TRBJ1-5,CASSLPPGQYSNQPQHF,TGTGCCAGCAGCTTACCGCCCGGACAGTATAGCAATCAGCCCCAGCATTTT
.,once,TRBV9,TRBJ2-7,CASSVSPYYEQYF,TGTGCCAGCAGCGTGAGCCCCTACTACGAGCAGTACTTC
.,.,TRBV2,TRBJ2-7,CASSEQGSYYEQYF,TGTGCCAGCAGTGAACAGGGTTCCTACTACGAGCAGTACTTC
.,.,TRBV5-6,TRBJ2-2,CASSLAGRGELFF,TGTGCCAGCAGCTTGGCCGGGCGGGGGGAGCTGTTTTTT
TRBD2,.,TRBV5-4,TRBJ2-1,CASSLGLAGYQQFF,TGTGCCAGCAGCCTCGGACTAGCGGGATACCAGCAGTTCTTC
.,.,TRBV30,TRBJ2-2,CAWRPMGDPNTGELFF,TGTGCCTGGAGGCCCATGGGGGATCCGAACACCGGGGAGCTGTTTTTT
.,.,TRBV15,TRBJ2-2,CATSGARKGTGELFF,TGTGCCACCAGCGGTGCTAGGAAGGGGACCGGGGAGCTGTTTTTT
TRBD1,.,TRBV25-1,TRBJ2-7,CASSERPGQGSYEQYF,TGTGCCAGCAGTGAAAGGCCGGGACAGGGGTCCTACGAGCAGTACTTC
.,.,TRBV5-1,TRBJ2-5,CASSPTLSQETQYF,TGCGCCAGCAGCCCCACACTGAGCCAAGAGACCCAGTACTTC
.,.,TRBV6-5,TRBJ2-3,CASSYGAFPGTDTQYF,TGTGCCAGCAGTTACGGGGCTTTTCCCGGCACAGATACGCAGTATTTT
TRBD1,few,TRBV5-6,TRBJ1-5,CASSPGQGTSNQPQHF,TGTGCCAGCAGCCCCGGACAGGGGACAAGCAATCAGCCCCAGCATTTT
TRBD1,.,TRBV6-4,TRBJ1-1,CASRQGRAFF,TGTGCCAGCAGACAGGGGCGGGCTTTCTTT
.,few,TRBV11-2,TRBJ1-5,CASSLGVAQPQHF,TGTGCCAGCAGCTTAGGTGTAGCTCAGCCCCAGCATTTT
TRBD1,.,TRBV11-3,TRBJ1-3,CASSDGQGTGNTIYF,TGTGCCAGCAGCGACGGACAGGGCACTGGAAACACCATATATTTT
.,.,TRBV5-4,TRBJ2-4,CASSFDQGWENIQYF,TGTGCCAGCAGCTTTGACCAGGGGTGGGAAAACATTCAGTACTTC
.,.,TRBV4-1,TRBJ1-1,CASSQVFGGWSEAFF,TGCGCCAGCAGCCAAGTTTTTGGCGGATGGTCTGAAGCTTTCTTT
TRBD1,.,TRBV19,TRBJ1-1,CASSSPRTGRKAFF,TGTGCCAGTAGTAGCCCAAGGACAGGGCGCAAAGCTTTCTTT